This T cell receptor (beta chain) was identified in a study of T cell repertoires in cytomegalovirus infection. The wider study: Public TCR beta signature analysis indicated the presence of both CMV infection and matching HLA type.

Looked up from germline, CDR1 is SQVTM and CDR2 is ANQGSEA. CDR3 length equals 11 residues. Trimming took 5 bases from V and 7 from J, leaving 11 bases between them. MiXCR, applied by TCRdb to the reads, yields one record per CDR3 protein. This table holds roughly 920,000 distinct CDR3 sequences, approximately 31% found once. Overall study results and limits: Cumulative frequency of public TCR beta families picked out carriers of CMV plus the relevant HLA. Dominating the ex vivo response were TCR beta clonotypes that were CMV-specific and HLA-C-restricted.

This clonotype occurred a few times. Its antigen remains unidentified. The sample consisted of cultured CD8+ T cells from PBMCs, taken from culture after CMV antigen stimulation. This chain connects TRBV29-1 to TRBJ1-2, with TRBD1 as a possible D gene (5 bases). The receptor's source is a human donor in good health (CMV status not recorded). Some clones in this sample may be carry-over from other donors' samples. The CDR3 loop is CSVPQGSGYTF. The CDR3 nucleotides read TGCAGCGTTCCCCAGGGATCTGGCTACACCTTC.